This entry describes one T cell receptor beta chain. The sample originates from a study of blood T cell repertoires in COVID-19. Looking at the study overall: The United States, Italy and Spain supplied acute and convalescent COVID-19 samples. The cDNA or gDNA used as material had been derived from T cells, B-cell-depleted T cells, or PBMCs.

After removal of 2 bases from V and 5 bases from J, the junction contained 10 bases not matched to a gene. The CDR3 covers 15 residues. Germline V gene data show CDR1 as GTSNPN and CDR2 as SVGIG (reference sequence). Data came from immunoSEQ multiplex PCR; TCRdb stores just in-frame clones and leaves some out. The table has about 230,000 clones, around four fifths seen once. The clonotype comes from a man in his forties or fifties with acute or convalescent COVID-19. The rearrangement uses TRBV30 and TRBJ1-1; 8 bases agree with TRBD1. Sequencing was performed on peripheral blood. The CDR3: CAWSPRDRGWTEAFF. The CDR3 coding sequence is TGTGCCTGGAGTCCAAGAGACAGGGGATGGACTGAAGCTTTCTTT.